One T cell receptor beta chain is described in this entry. This receptor's antigen is unknown. The data stem from a study of T cells expressing NK-cell markers (dated by TCRdb to between 2020 and 2021). For the study in its entirety: About 8 donors provided sorted CD3+CD56+NKG2C+, CD3+CD56+NKG2C- and CD3+CD56-NKG2C+ T-cell subsets, whose TCR beta-chain repertoires were profiled. Seven of the eight sequenced donors were HCMV-seropositive and one was HCMV-seronegative. The eight sequenced donors were randomly selected healthy volunteers, three men and five women. Libraries were sequenced as 2 x 150 bp reads on Illumina HiSeq 2000/2500, MiSeq or NextSeq.

Sequencing was carried out with an Illumina HiSeq 2000. 5'RACE template switching, by which a universal primer site and unique molecular identifiers were added, was used to make TCR beta cDNA libraries. cDNA synthesis was primed from the TCR beta constant segment, followed by two successive PCR amplification steps. On the authors' methods: Reads were demultiplexed and grouped by UMI with MIGEC, and clonotypes were assembled and quantified with MiTCR. Only TCR cDNA sequences supported by at least two reads were kept to exclude erroneous sequences. The tcR package was used for downstream repertoire analysis, and clonotypes were matched between fractions using CDR3 nucleotide sequence together with V segment. VDJmatch was used to annotate antigen specificity against VDJdb, with one amino acid substitution allowed in CDR3. TCRdb reprocessed the reads; each CDR3 protein sequence makes one entry, and DNA is unavailable. The V and J calls and clone size come from TCRdb's table, not from the authors' own analysis. The sample's records list about 430,000 distinct CDR3 sequences. 1.4% of the sample is in the top ten clones.

Including the terminal cysteine and phenylalanine, the CDR3 comprises 17 residues. DNA was not recorded. From the germline V gene, CDR1 is SGHRS and CDR2 is YFSETQ. HCMV serostatus was determined by detecting HCMV-specific IgG in serum with a commercial ELISA kit. Ficoll density gradient centrifugation was used to isolate peripheral blood mononuclear cells from blood. Study-wide conclusions, independent of this receptor: In six donors, the dominant CD3+CD56+NKG2C+ clonotypes were found to rank among the top 10 CD8+ clonotypes and to make up roughly 1.0-7.5% of CD8+ T cells. Whether the expanded NKG2C-expressing T cell clones were specific for HCMV antigens remained unclear. Those dominant clonotypes were again the most abundant among CD3+CD56-NKG2C+ cells in a few donors, at about 28.3-65%.

The receptor was derived from a woman in her forties or fifties in good health. Donor details come from another sample of the same person, matched by shared clones. Recombination connected TRBV5-1 to TRBJ2-1; the D call from TCRdb, TRBD2, cannot be confirmed without DNA. What was sequenced was blood T cells: a sorted CD56 or NKG2C T cell subset, CD4+ or CD8+ T cells, or bulk PBMC T cells (not recorded which). The CDR3 here reads CASSRQAGLAGGDEQFF.